This TCR beta chain was identified in a study of blood T cell repertoires in COVID-19 (TCRdb year 2020). With regard to the full study: The collaborator samples originated in the United States, Italy and Spain and spanned the acute and convalescent phases of COVID-19. The dataset comprised deeply sampled blood TCRbeta repertoires from subjects exposed to, actively infected with, or recovered from COVID-19. The samples were drawn from two sources: the first 160 participants of the ongoing ImmuneRACE study, and approximately 1,300 subjects contributed by 6 global collaborators. Nearly every sample came with metadata listing a de-identified subject ID, COVID-19 status, age in years and sex. A freely available public database, intended as a resource for researchers studying the immune response to SARS-CoV-2, is where the repertoires were released. HLA class I and class II types, where available, came from metadata supplied by the sample provider rather than from assay-based typing. The material from the prospective study consisted of cDNA or gDNA derived from T cells, B-cell-depleted T cells, or PBMCs.

Whole blood was collected in K2EDTA tubes by collaborating institutions according to the institutions' own protocols. For TCRbeta analysis, collaborators shipped samples in one of three forms: frozen whole blood, isolated PBMCs, or DNA extracted from either of those sample types. TCRbeta CDR3 regions were amplified from genomic DNA using the immunoSEQ Assay, a bias-controlled multiplex PCR. Per the authors' processing: The number of nucleated cells in each sample was estimated from the amplification of reference gene primers within the assay. Sequence reads were collapsed and filtered to measure the absolute abundance of every unique TCRbeta CDR3 rearrangement. For each sample, productive Simpson clonality was calculated as the square root of Simpson's diversity index across productive rearrangements. TCRdb took this table from immuneACCESS and kept in-frame rearrangements with V and J called. Such tables lack part of the clones; where checked against another copy, unresolved V genes explain under half of the gap, and the rest is unexplained. That table furnishes V, J and clone size, whereas the DNA furnished D and trimming. The sample includes roughly 87,000 clones, with approximately 86% observed a single time. Around 5.3% of the sample is taken by the ten largest.

The investigation overall reported the following: How much clinical and demographic metadata was included differed by source and by participant, and the metadata was provided uncurated.

The CDR3 starts with the cysteine, ends with the phenylalanine, and has 15 residues. The kept DNA is CDR3 alone, 45 bases in frame from the first base. Comment on this clone: The antigen this receptor binds is unknown. No quality values exist for individual bases; no much larger clone is one base distant.

Source material: peripheral blood. Recombination linked TRBV12-1 to TRBJ2-1; the DNA was not compared with TRBD2, the D call given in the table. TRBV12-1 is a pseudogene segment. The sequence was obtained from a man between 35 and 55 years old with acute or convalescent COVID-19. The CDR3 sequence is CARSTGLAGGGEQFF. The bases are TGTGCCCGCAGCACGGGACTAGCGGGGGGGGGCGAGCAGTTCTTC.